The 29 T cell receptor beta chains below all came from one sample that was sequenced in a study of T cell changes during pregnancy in multiple sclerosis. Here immunoSEQ multiplex PCR was the method, and the copy in TCRdb shows in-frame clones only, minus some. The data show roughly 56,000 clones, about 89% seen once. The sequencing used CD4+ T cells from peripheral blood mononuclear cells, collected after pregnancy. The receptors originated from a female donor in good health, enrolled as a control in a pregnancy study.

V gene TRBV6-1 combines with J gene TRBJ2-7, with D tentatively TRBD1 (6 bases). Germline values: CDR1 MNHNS, CDR2 SASEGT. The length of the CDR3 is 15 residues. V was pared by 0 bases and J by 2 bases, with 11 bases between. CDR3 DNA sequence: TGTGCCAGCAGTGAAGCCTTACAGGGTACCTACGAGCAGTACTTC. Its protein is CASSEALQGTYEQYF.

This rearrangement joins TRBV5-1 to TRBJ1-2; D possibly corresponds to TRBD1 (6 bases). The CDR3 loop spans 15 amino acids. The V and J ends lost 0 bases and 5 bases respectively, with 14 bases between them. The germline CDR1 and CDR2 sequences are SGHRS and YFSETQ. The CDR3 spells CASSLDGTSYYGYTF. The CDR3 nucleotides read TGCGCCAGCAGCTTGGACGGGACATCTTATTATGGCTACACCTTC.

The chain couples TRBV11-3 to TRBJ2-1; 10 bases are shared with TRBD1. This CDR3 has 15 amino acids. Germline V lookup: CDR1 SGHNT, CDR2 YENEEA. Trimming took 6 bases from V and 3 from J; bases not matched to a gene: 5. CDR3 sequence (DNA): TGTGCCAGCAGTCTCGACAGGGGGCACTACAATGAGCAGTTCTTC. Amino acid sequence: CASSLDRGHYNEQFF.

The chain carries TRBV18 and TRBJ2-3, with TRBD2 matching over 8 bases. The CDR3 extends over 17 amino acids. The germline V gene encodes CDR1 KGHSH and CDR2 LQKENI. The J segment lost 1 base and the V segment lost 2 bases, leaving 8 bases of the junction unmatched. CDR3 protein: CASSPRTAGAGTDTQYF. DNA for the CDR3: TGTGCCAGCTCACCAAGAACAGCGGGGGCTGGCACAGATACGCAGTATTTT.

The CDR3 sequence is CSVDLQGASYNEQFF. The CDR3 nucleotides are TGCAGCGTTGACCTGCAGGGGGCCTCCTACAATGAGCAGTTCTTC. The chain uses TRBV29-1 and TRBJ2-1; 8 bases match TRBD1. Germline V gene sequence: CDR1 SQVTM, CDR2 ANQGSEA. There are 15 residues in the CDR3. Germline trimming cut 3 bases from V and 0 bases from J; bases unmatched to any gene: 4.

The V and J genes are TRBV11-2 and TRBJ2-3, with 10 nucleotides matching TRBD1. Germline CDR1 is SGHAT and CDR2 is FQNNGV. The V segment lost 3 bases and the J segment 4 bases; nucleotides outside the gene matches: 1. The CDR3 extends over 14 amino acids. CDR3 sequence reads: CASSFGTGADTQYF. The DNA of the CDR3 is TGTGCCAGCAGCTTTGGGACAGGGGCAGATACGCAGTATTTT.

V is TRBV7-2 and J is TRBJ1-1; possibly TRBD1 for D (5 bases). V was clipped by 2 bases and J by 4 bases, with 11 bases between them. The CDR3 runs 14 residues. CDR1 SGHTA and CDR2 FQGNSA come from the germline V gene. CDR3 amino acids: CASSLLAGPTEAFF. The DNA of the CDR3 is TGTGCCAGCAGCTTATTAGCAGGGCCCACTGAAGCTTTCTTT.

The gene calls are TRBV5-6 and TRBJ2-7, with 7 bases identical to TRBD1. The germline CDR1 and CDR2 sequences are SGHDT and YYEEEE. V was clipped by 4 bases and J by 4 bases; unmatched bases: 11. The CDR3 consists of 15 residues. CDR3 residues: CASSPTNRGAYEQYF. The CDR3, as DNA: TGTGCCAGCAGCCCAACCAACAGGGGCGCTTACGAGCAGTACTTC.

The CDR3 DNA follows: TGTGCCAGCAGTGATCGGGACAGGGCGCATTCACCCCTCCACTTT. Encoded protein: CASSDRDRAHSPLHF. The chain uses TRBV6-1 and TRBJ1-6, with 9 bases matching TRBD1. The germline gives CDR1 MNHNS, CDR2 SASEGT. This CDR3 region has 15 residues. With V trimmed by 3 bases and J by 8 bases, 5 bases remained unmatched.

This clone showed up just once. The chain has TRBV7-9 and TRBJ2-5, with TRBD2 matching 7 bases. The trim removed 1 base at V and 2 bases at J, leaving 10 bases unmatched. The CDR3 runs 17 residues. The germline V gene encodes CDR1 SEHNR and CDR2 FQNEAQ (reference sequence). CDR3 protein: CASSLGGTTSKQETQYF. The CDR3 coding sequence is TGTGCCAGCAGCTTAGGGGGGACTACCTCCAAACAAGAGACCCAGTACTTC.

J is TRBJ1-6 and V is TRBV9; perhaps TRBD1 as D (6 bases). Trimming took 0 bases from V and 7 from J, leaving 17 bases between them. CDR3 length equals 17 residues. Germline V gene lookup returns CDR1 SGDLS and CDR2 YYNGEE. The CDR3 loop is CASSVEVGGRPNSPLHF. The CDR3 bases are TGTGCCAGCAGCGTAGAGGTTGGGGGCAGGCCAAATTCACCCCTCCACTTT.

This clone was picked up one time. The chain employs TRBV19 and TRBJ1-1, with D possibly being TRBD1 (5 bases). The germline CDR1 and CDR2 sequences are LNHDA and SQIVND (reference sequence). Between the trimmed V and J ends, which lost 6 bases and 0 bases, there was a span of 14 bases. The CDR3 totals 15 residues. The CDR3 region is CASRGTGDLNTEAFF. The CDR3 DNA is TGTGCCAGTAGGGGTACGGGGGACTTGAACACTGAAGCTTTCTTT.

The chain is built from TRBV11-3 and TRBJ2-7, with D maybe TRBD2 (6 bases). This CDR3 has 15 amino acids. CDR1 is SGHNT, CDR2 YENEEA, per germline. The ends were cut back, 4 bases at V and 5 bases at J, with 18 bases in the middle. The CDR3 DNA reads TGTGCCAGCAGCTCTCCCGGAGTGGGAGGCAACGAGCAGTACTTC. This gives the protein CASSSPGVGGNEQYF.

The V call is TRBV9, the J call TRBJ1-2, with D possibly being TRBD1 (6 bases). CDR1 SGDLS and CDR2 YYNGEE come from the germline V gene. CDR3 size: 15 residues. Between the trimmed V and J ends, which lost 1 base and 4 bases, there was a span of 14 bases. The CDR3 coding sequence is TGTGCCAGCAGCGTATCAGGGGCGCGATCCTATGGCTACACCTTC. Translation: CASSVSGARSYGYTF.

This chain uses TRBV9 with TRBJ2-1, with 12 positions matching TRBD1. Germline-derived CDR1 and CDR2 are SGDLS and YYNGEE. The CDR3 totals 15 residues. Germline trimming cut 3 bases from V and 8 bases from J; bases unmatched to any gene: 6. CDR3 residues: CASSGRGTGGDEQFF. DNA for the CDR3: TGTGCCAGCAGCGGTCGGGGGACAGGGGGCGATGAGCAGTTCTTC.

CDR3 loop: CASSLVGGRGETQYF. The CDR3 region has the DNA TGTGCCAGCAGCTTGGTTGGGGGACGGGGGGAGACCCAGTACTTC. This sequence joins TRBV5-4 and TRBJ2-5; tentative D call: TRBD2 (6 bases). The CDR3 runs to 15 residues. V was cut by 0 bases and J by 5 bases, with 14 bases left in between. Germline V gene data show CDR1 as SGHNT and CDR2 as YYREEE (reference sequence). Based on the CDR3 plus reference TRBV5-4 and TRBJ2-5, the full variable domain is ETGVTQSPTHLIKTRGQQVTLRCSSQSGHNTVSWYQQALGQGPQFIFQYYREEENGRGNFPPRFSGLQFPNYSSELNVNALELDDSALYLCASSLVGGRGETQYFGPGTRLLVL.

The chain carries TRBV7-3 and TRBJ2-1; 8 nucleotides agree with TRBD2. The CDR3 runs to 14 residues. Per the germline V gene, CDR1 is SGHTA and CDR2 is FQGTGA. With V trimmed by 5 bases and J by 10 bases, 10 bases remained unmatched. The CDR3 spells CASSQPGLAHEQFF. The DNA for the CDR3 is TGTGCCAGCAGCCAACCCGGACTAGCACACGAGCAGTTCTTC. The variable domain in full, completed from reference TRBV7-3 and TRBJ2-1, reads GAGVSQTPSNKVTEKGKYVELRCDPISGHTALYWYRQSLGQGPEFLIYFQGTGAADDSGLPNDRFFAVRPEGSVSTLKIQRTERGDSAVYLCASSQPGLAHEQFFGPGTRLTVL.

This sequence joins TRBV27 and TRBJ2-7; 8 bases fit TRBD2. This CDR3 contains 14 residues. V lost 6 bases to trimming and J lost 4 bases; unmatched junction nucleotides: 8. CDR1 is MNHEY and CDR2 is SMNVEV in the germline V gene (reference sequence). In nucleotides, the CDR3 is TGTGCCAGCAGGCCAAGCGGGGGCCTTTACGAGCAGTACTTC. Protein sequence: CASRPSGGLYEQYF.

The chain couples TRBV7-2 to TRBJ1-5; D remains ambiguous. V lost 5 bases and J 0 bases, leaving 14 bases between the germline ends. The CDR3 contains 16 residues. Germline V gene lookup returns CDR1 SGHTA and CDR2 FQGNSA. CDR3 bases: TGTGCCAGCAGCAGCTACGCGGGCCTTAGCAATCAGCCCCAGCATTTT. Translation gives CASSSYAGLSNQPQHF.

The chain employs TRBV2 and TRBJ1-5, with 7 nucleotides matching TRBD1. Germline V gene sequence: CDR1 SNHLY, CDR2 FYNNEI. The CDR3 sequence is 13 residues long. The junction had 7 bases not matched to a gene; V was cut back by 7 bases and J by 7 bases. CDR3 bases: TGTGCCAGCACCCAGGGACAGCGCCAGCCCCAGCATTTT. Translation gives CASTQGQRQPQHF.

The chain has TRBV18 and TRBJ2-5, with TRBD2 as a possible D gene (6 bases). V was clipped by 4 bases and J by 5 bases, with 11 bases between them. This CDR3 contains 13 residues. Germline V gene lookup returns CDR1 KGHSH and CDR2 LQKENI. The DNA of the CDR3 is TGTGCCAGCTCACGCGGGGTTGAGGAGACCCAGTACTTC. It translates to CASSRGVEETQYF.

This clone was detected only once. The chain is built from TRBV7-9 and TRBJ2-1; TRBD2 aligns across 7 bases. V shed 7 bases and J 4 bases; nucleotides not matched to a gene: 10. The germline V gene encodes CDR1 SEHNR and CDR2 FQNEAQ (reference sequence). There are 15 residues in the CDR3. The DNA for the CDR3 is TGTGCCAGCACCCCCGGGGGACTAAAATACAATGAGCAGTTCTTC. Amino acids: CASTPGGLKYNEQFF.

The V call is TRBV4-2, the J call TRBJ1-3, with no clear D. Trimming removed 1 base from V and 3 bases from J, with 16 bases in between. Germline CDR1 is LGHNA and CDR2 is YNFKEQ. The CDR3 spans 17 residues. CDR3 DNA sequence: TGTGCCAGCAGCCAAGCCCTAAGTCGCGCAGGTGGAAACACCATATATTTT. Its translation is CASSQALSRAGGNTIYF.

The CDR3 region has the DNA TGTGCCAGCAGCCCCTCGGGGAACACCATATATTTT. Protein sequence: CASSPSGNTIYF. V and J are TRBV7-2 and TRBJ1-3; D gene ambiguous. Trimming took off 5 bases at V and 7 bases at J, with 9 bases between the two ends. CDR1 SGHTA and CDR2 FQGNSA come from the germline V gene. The CDR3 spans 12 residues.

The CDR3 region is CAWLAVLNTGELFF. CDR3 bases: TGTGCCTGGCTAGCGGTGCTAAACACCGGGGAGCTGTTTTTT. The chain couples TRBV30 to TRBJ2-2; TRBD2 matches at 7 bases. Germline CDR1 is GTSNPN and CDR2 is SVGIG (reference sequence). This CDR3 comprises 14 residues. The junction had 5 bases not matched to a gene; V was cut back by 5 bases and J by 2 bases.

The chain carries TRBV10-3 and TRBJ1-3, with 10 bases aligning to TRBD1. The V gene end was trimmed by 6 bases and the J gene end by 6 bases; junction bases not matched to a gene: 5. The CDR3 has 14 amino acids. CDR1 and CDR2 from the germline V gene are ENHRY and SYGVKD. Here the CDR3 reads CAIRTGTGENTIYF. The CDR3 coding sequence is TGTGCCATCAGAACCGGGACAGGGGAAAACACCATATATTTT.

The chain employs TRBV10-3 and TRBJ1-5; 7 positions match TRBD1. The CDR3 loop spans 14 amino acids. CDR1 and CDR2 (germline): ENHRY, SYGVKD. Trimming removed 5 bases from V and 3 bases from J; junction bases left unmatched: 4. CDR3 nucleotides: TGTGCCATCAGTTCCGACAGGGACAATCAGCCCCAGCATTTT. It encodes CAISSDRDNQPQHF.

This clone was seen a single time. The rearrangement uses TRBV14 and TRBJ2-1; TRBD2 agrees at 11 bases. The V gene end was trimmed by 5 bases and the J gene end by 14 bases; junction bases not matched to a gene: 8. CDR1 and CDR2 (germline): SGHDN, FVKESK. The CDR3 spans 13 residues. The CDR3: CASSSTSGAVKFF. CDR3 DNA: TGTGCCAGCAGCTCGACTAGCGGGGCCGTAAAGTTCTTC.

The chain couples TRBV5-1 to TRBJ2-5; 7 nucleotides align to TRBD2. Germline assignment: CDR1 SGHRS and CDR2 YFSETQ. Trimming at V came to 4 bases and at J to 1 base, leaving 13 bases not matched to a gene. The length of the CDR3 is 17 residues. CDR3 sequence reads: CASSPLWGGGSQETQYF. CDR3 sequence (DNA): TGCGCCAGCAGCCCGCTTTGGGGCGGGGGAAGCCAAGAGACCCAGTACTTC.